What follows are 25 T cell receptor beta chains derived from one specimen sequenced in a study of identical twins. TCRdb called the 5' RACE reads again in MiXCR, with one record for every CDR3 protein. The table lists fewer than 500,000 distinct CDR3 sequences, roughly an eighth of them singletons. The same sample was also used in a study of yellow fever vaccine responses in identical twins.

Sequenced sample: CD4+ T cells sorted from blood. Receptors were obtained from a woman between 18 and 29 years old in good health.

This clonotype occurred a few times. The V and J genes are TRBV10-3 and TRBJ2-5, with D unresolved. Germline V gene lookup returns CDR1 ENHRY and CDR2 SYGVKD. The CDR3 is 13 amino acids. Trimming pared 8 bases from V and 6 bases from J, leaving 16 bases between. The CDR3 region is CAIWGLGSKTQYF. CDR3 coding DNA: TGTGCCATCTGGGGTTTAGGTTCCAAGACCCAGTACTTC.

This clonotype was counted only a few times. The rearrangement uses TRBV20-1 and TRBJ1-1; 7 bases match TRBD1. In germline, CDR1 is DFQATT, CDR2 SNEGSKA (reference sequence). CDR3 size: 15 residues. V lost 0 bases and J lost 2; bases outside the gene matches: 6. The CDR3 protein is CSARDLRTGNTEAFF. The CDR3 nucleotides read TGCAGTGCTAGAGATCTTAGGACAGGCAACACTGAAGCTTTCTTT.

The chain is built from TRBV28 and TRBJ2-3; 14 bases fit TRBD2. Germline V gene sequence: CDR1 MDHEN, CDR2 SYDVKM. V lost 3 bases to trimming and J lost 3 bases; unmatched junction nucleotides: 8. This CDR3 is built from 18 residues. CDR3 sequence: CASSFPQGLAGDTDTQYF. For the CDR3, the DNA is TGTGCCAGCAGTTTCCCTCAGGGACTAGCGGGAGATACAGATACGCAGTATTTT.

The CDR3 spells CSARDPRGGEETQYF. The CDR3 DNA reads as TGCAGTGCTAGAGACCCGCGGGGCGGCGAAGAGACCCAGTACTTC. The chain carries TRBV20-1 and TRBJ2-5, with a weak D call TRBD2 (6 bases). Germline V gene lookup returns CDR1 DFQATT and CDR2 SNEGSKA (reference sequence). V lost 0 bases to trimming and J lost 3 bases, with 14 bases between them. This CDR3 spans 15 amino acids.

The table lists this clonotype with a few counts. This chain joins TRBV20-1 and TRBJ1-1; the D is unclear. The CDR3 totals 13 residues. Germline-derived CDR1 and CDR2 are DFQATT and SNEGSKA (reference sequence). The V and J ends lost 3 bases and 6 bases respectively, with 14 bases between them. DNA for the CDR3: TGCAGTGCTAGTCACAGTTGGGAGGCTGAAGCTTTCTTT. Translated, it gives CSASHSWEAEAFF.

This clonotype was detected many times. V gene TRBV28 combines with J gene TRBJ1-4, with D hard to call. The V gene's germline CDR1 is MDHEN and CDR2 SYDVKM. This CDR3 is 14 amino acids long. The V gene lost 5 bases and the J gene lost 1 base, with 8 bases spanning the gap. CDR3 sequence reads: CASSPGGTNEKLFF. CDR3 DNA: TGTGCCAGCAGTCCGGGTGGAACTAATGAAAAACTGTTTTTT. Filled out from reference TRBV28 and TRBJ1-4, the complete variable domain reads DVKVTQSSRYLVKRTGEKVFLECVQDMDHENMFWYRQDPGLGLRLIYFSYDVKMKEKGDIPEGYSVSREKKERFSLILESASTNQTSMYLCASSPGGTNEKLFFGSGTQLSVL.

The sample holds one count of this clonotype. A much larger clone lies one base from this, so it may be a read error. This chain joins TRBV12-3 or TRBV12-4 and TRBJ2-1; 7 bases are shared with TRBD2. The junction had 15 bases not matched to a gene; V was cut back by 7 bases and J by 9 bases. This CDR3 is 15 amino acids long. The chain's CDR3 is CASTLTRFAGVEQFF. The CDR3 coding sequence is TGTGCCAGCACTCTCACACGATTTGCGGGAGTTGAGCAGTTCTTC.

Of note for this clonotype: A much larger clone lies a single base off, so this may be a read error. The rearrangement uses TRBV7-2 and TRBJ2-2; TRBD2 matches at 12 bases. V lost 2 bases, J lost 0 bases, and 4 bases stayed unmatched. Germline CDR1 reads SGHTA; CDR2 reads FQGNSA. The CDR3 has 18 residues. The CDR3 DNA is TGTGCCAGCAGCTTAACGCTAGCGGGGGGGCCGAACACCGGGGAGCTGTTTTTT. It yields the protein CASSLTLAGGPNTGELFF.

This clonotype showed up just a few times. This chain connects TRBV5-1 to TRBJ2-5, with 12 bases aligning to TRBD2. Germline V gene data show CDR1 as SGHRS and CDR2 as YFSETQ. CDR3 length equals 16 residues. V shed 4 bases and J 4 bases; nucleotides not matched to a gene: 8. DNA of the CDR3: TGCGCCAGCAGCCTCCAGACTAGCGGGAGCGGAGAGACCCAGTACTTC. This sequence encodes CASSLQTSGSGETQYF.

J is TRBJ2-6 and V is TRBV3-1; 8 nucleotides agree with TRBD2. The CDR3 covers 16 residues. The trim removed 7 bases at V and 2 bases at J, leaving 7 bases unmatched. Germline V CDR1 and CDR2: LGHDT, YNNKEL (reference sequence). CDR3 region: CASTSPGGPGANVLTF. As DNA, the CDR3 is TGTGCCAGCACCTCACCGGGGGGGCCTGGGGCCAACGTCCTGACTTTC.

This clonotype was observed a handful of times. The rearrangement links TRBV7-2 to TRBJ2-3; 8 bases fit TRBD2. The CDR3 consists of 16 residues. J was trimmed by 1 base and V by 1 base; bases with no gene match: 4. Germline V gene sequence: CDR1 SGHTA, CDR2 FQGNSA. Here the CDR3 DNA reads TGTGCCAGCAGCTTAGGTCTCGGGAGGGGCACAGATACGCAGTATTTT. Translating gives CASSLGLGRGTDTQYF.

The chain links TRBV6-2 or TRBV6-3 to TRBJ2-5; weak D call: TRBD1 (7 bases). Germline-derived CDR1 and CDR2 are MNHEY and SVGEGT. This CDR3 contains 14 residues. Trimming pared 8 bases from V and 3 bases from J, leaving 16 bases between. CDR3: CASGRTGQKETQYF. CDR3 in DNA: TGTGCCAGCGGGAGGACAGGCCAAAAAGAGACCCAGTACTTC.

This chain joins TRBV27 and TRBJ2-3; D tentatively fits TRBD1 or TRBD2 (5 bases each). CDR1 and CDR2 from the germline V gene are MNHEY and SMNVEV (reference sequence). The ends were cut back, 6 bases at V and 0 bases at J, with 16 bases in the middle. The CDR3 covers 16 residues. The chain's CDR3 is CASSPRGATSTDTQYF. The CDR3 nucleotides read TGTGCCAGCAGCCCCAGAGGGGCAACTAGCACAGATACGCAGTATTTT.

The chain has TRBV2 and TRBJ2-3, with D possibly being TRBD1 (5 bases). CDR1 SNHLY and CDR2 FYNNEI come from the germline V gene. The V and J ends lost 4 bases and 0 bases respectively, with 8 bases between them. There are 14 residues in the CDR3. The CDR3 is CASSVDSSTDTQYF. Written as DNA, the CDR3 is TGTGCCAGCAGTGTAGACAGTAGCACAGATACGCAGTATTTT.

This clonotype was recorded a few times. The chain carries TRBV6-6 and TRBJ2-5; D remains ambiguous. CDR3 size: 11 residues. Germline lookup yields CDR1 MNHNY and CDR2 SVGAGI (reference sequence). The germline V and J ends were trimmed by 8 bases and 7 bases, with 11 bases remaining between them. CDR3 DNA: TGTGCCAGCGGGATATCCGGGACCCAGTACTTC. Residues: CASGISGTQYF.

The CDR3 DNA sequence: TGTGCCAGCGGGGGGGACAGGTGGAGTCAGCCCCAGCATTTT. It encodes CASGGDRWSQPQHF. The chain employs TRBV6-1 and TRBJ1-5, with 8 nucleotides matching TRBD1. Trimming took 8 bases from V and 6 from J; bases not matched to a gene: 9. Germline V gene sequence: CDR1 MNHNS, CDR2 SASEGT. The CDR3 is 14 amino acids.

In its sample, this clonotype was seen a few times. The chain recombines TRBV20-1 with TRBJ2-5; D possibly corresponds to TRBD2 (7 bases). V lost 4 bases, J lost 1 base, and 13 bases lay in between. CDR1 and CDR2 from the germline V gene are DFQATT and SNEGSKA (reference sequence). The CDR3 sequence is 14 residues long. This CDR3 reads CSATKGGPQETQYF. The DNA for the CDR3 is TGCAGTGCTACCAAGGGGGGGCCCCAAGAGACCCAGTACTTC.

This clonotype was counted between two and nine times. CDR3: CASSLGVAGANTGELFF. DNA for the CDR3: TGTGCCAGCAGCTTAGGGGTAGCGGGTGCAAACACCGGGGAGCTGTTTTTT. The chain combines TRBV7-9 with TRBJ2-2, with 7 bases aligning to TRBD2. V lost 1 base, J lost 2 bases, and 7 bases stayed unmatched. This CDR3 comprises 17 residues. Germline V gene sequence: CDR1 SEHNR, CDR2 FQNEAQ (reference sequence).

In its sample, this clonotype was seen a few times. This chain connects TRBV6-5 to TRBJ2-2; D is possibly TRBD1 (5 bases). V was trimmed by 7 bases and J by 4 bases, leaving 10 bases between them. The germline gives CDR1 MNHEY, CDR2 SVGAGI. The CDR3 consists of 13 residues. This chain's CDR3 is CASISRATGELFF. The CDR3 DNA follows: TGTGCCAGCATTAGCAGGGCCACCGGGGAGCTGTTTTTT.

This chain's CDR3 is CASSLSSDAHKNEQFF. CDR3 in DNA: TGTGCCAGCAGTTTATCATCGGACGCCCATAAGAATGAGCAGTTCTTC. V and J are TRBV27 and TRBJ2-1; D is undetermined. This CDR3 is 16 amino acids long. The germline V gene encodes CDR1 MNHEY and CDR2 SMNVEV (reference sequence). V lost 0 bases, J lost 7 bases, and 16 bases lay in between.

Worth noting for this clonotype: Sequence at one end of the junction differs from germline and may be a read error. The rearrangement links TRBV5-1 to TRBJ2-3; D possibly corresponds to TRBD2 (6 bases). The CDR3 has 14 residues. Germline CDR1 reads SGHRS; CDR2 reads YFSETQ. The CDR3 is CASRLGPGADTQYF. As DNA, the CDR3 is TGCGCCAGCAGATTGGGGCCGGGGGCAGATACGCAGTATTTT.

This clonotype was seen ten or more times. The chain combines TRBV12-3 or TRBV12-4 with TRBJ1-5; perhaps TRBD1 as D (6 bases). The CDR3 has 13 residues. Trimming removed 6 bases from V and 5 bases from J, with 11 bases in between. The CDR3 loop reads CASRRDNYQPQHF. DNA for the CDR3: TGTGCCAGCAGGCGGGACAACTATCAGCCCCAGCATTTT.

This clonotype was seen ten or more times. This chain connects TRBV7-9 to TRBJ2-2, with D possibly matching TRBD1 (5 bases). Trimming took 4 bases from V and 6 from J, leaving 15 bases between them. The CDR3 loop spans 15 amino acids. Germline V lookup: CDR1 SEHNR, CDR2 FQNEAQ (reference sequence). The CDR3 DNA is TGTGCCAGCAGCTCCCAGGGTGTTTGGTCCGGGGAGCTGTTTTTT. As protein: CASSSQGVWSGELFF.

This clonotype has more than one count but fewer than ten. The gene calls are TRBV7-2 and TRBJ2-3; 8 positions match TRBD1. The CDR3 consists of 13 residues. The trim removed 6 bases at V and 4 bases at J, leaving 3 bases unmatched. Germline CDR1 is SGHTA and CDR2 is FQGNSA. The CDR3 loop reads CASRGQGPDTQYF. The CDR3 region has the DNA TGTGCCAGCAGAGGACAGGGACCAGATACGCAGTATTTT.

This chain connects TRBV10-3 to TRBJ2-7, with no clear D. V lost 4 bases and J 3 bases, leaving 16 bases between the germline ends. The CDR3 sequence is 15 residues long. Germline loops: CDR1 ENHRY, CDR2 SYGVKD. The CDR3 is CAISGARNPNYEQYF. The CDR3 DNA reads as TGTGCCATCAGTGGAGCCCGCAACCCAAACTACGAGCAGTACTTC.